This TCR beta chain was identified during a study of blood T cell repertoires in COVID-19. On the study more broadly: Both acute and convalescent COVID-19 samples were obtained from the United States, Italy and Spain. T cells, B-cell-depleted T cells, or PBMCs provided the cDNA or gDNA that served as material.

The table lists this clone with a few counts. Generated by immunoSEQ multiplex PCR, the TCRdb table keeps only in-frame clones and is missing some. In the table there are 110,000 or so clones, around three quarters of which are singletons. The germline V gene encodes CDR1 SGHNT and CDR2 YENEEA. This CDR3 comprises 15 residues. The V gene lost 5 bases and the J gene lost 5 bases, with 15 bases spanning the gap. The chain is built from TRBV11-3 and TRBJ2-2; D may be TRBD2 (5 bases). The source is a man between 65 and 85 years old with acute or convalescent COVID-19. Input material: peripheral blood. This chain's CDR3 is CASSLRGGLTGELFF. The DNA for the CDR3 is TGTGCCAGCAGCCTCCGGGGTGGCTTGACCGGGGAGCTGTTTTTT. Based on the CDR3 plus reference TRBV11-3 and TRBJ2-2, the full variable domain is EAGVVQSPRYKIIEKKQPVAFWCNPISGHNTLYWYLQNLGQGPELLIRYENEEAVDDSQLPKDRFSAERLKGVDSTLKIQPAELGDSAVYLCASSLRGGLTGELFFGEGSRLTVL.